Sequencing of this T cell receptor beta chain was carried out in a study of blood T cell repertoires in COVID-19. Across the whole study: Spain, Italy and the United States supplied samples that represented acute and convalescent COVID-19. In each case, the material was cDNA or gDNA derived from T cells, B-cell-depleted T cells, or PBMCs.

The V gene's germline CDR1 is SGHVS and CDR2 FQNEAQ. Unmatched junction bases numbered 9, after V lost 5 bases and J lost 5 bases. The CDR3 extends over 15 amino acids. In the study's own analysis: Amplification with reference gene primers provided the estimates of nucleated cell counts. The data were produced by immunoSEQ multiplex PCR, yet TCRdb's version contains in-frame clones alone and is incomplete. The V and J calls and clone size come from that table; D and trimming were worked out from the DNA. The sample shows roughly 140,000 clones, about 76% of them seen only once. The sequenced sample was peripheral blood. The genes are TRBV7-8 and TRBJ1-5; 7 positions agree with TRBD1. The receptor's source is a human donor in a cohort sampled during active COVID-19. Here the CDR3 reads CASSRSDRADQPQHF. In nucleotides, the CDR3 is TGTGCCAGCAGCCGATCCGACAGGGCAGATCAGCCCCAGCATTTT. Full variable domain (outside the CDR3, taken from reference TRBV7-8 and TRBJ1-5): GAGVSQSPRYKVAKRGQDVALRCDPISGHVSLFWYQQALGQGPEFLTYFQNEAQLDKSGLPSDRFFAERPEGSVSTLKIQRTQQEDSAVYLCASSRSDRADQPQHFGDGTRLSIL.